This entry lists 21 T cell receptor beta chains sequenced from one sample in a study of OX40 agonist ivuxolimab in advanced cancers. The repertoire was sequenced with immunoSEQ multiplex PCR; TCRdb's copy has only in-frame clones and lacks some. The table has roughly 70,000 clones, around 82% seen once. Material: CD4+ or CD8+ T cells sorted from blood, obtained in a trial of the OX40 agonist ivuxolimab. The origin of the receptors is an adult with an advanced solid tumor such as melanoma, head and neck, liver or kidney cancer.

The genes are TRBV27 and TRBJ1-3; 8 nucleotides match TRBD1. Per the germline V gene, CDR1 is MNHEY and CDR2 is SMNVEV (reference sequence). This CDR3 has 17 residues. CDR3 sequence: CAHTPPKDRVSGNTIYF. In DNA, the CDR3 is TGTGCTCATACACCTCCTAAGGACAGGGTCTCTGGAAACACCATATATTTT.

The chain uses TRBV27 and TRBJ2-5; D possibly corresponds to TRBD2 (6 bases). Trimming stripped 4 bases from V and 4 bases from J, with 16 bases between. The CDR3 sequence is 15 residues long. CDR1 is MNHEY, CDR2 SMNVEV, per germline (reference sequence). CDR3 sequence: CASSSVGPGVETQYF. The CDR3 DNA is TGTGCCAGCAGTTCCGTGGGCCCGGGGGTAGAGACCCAGTACTTC.

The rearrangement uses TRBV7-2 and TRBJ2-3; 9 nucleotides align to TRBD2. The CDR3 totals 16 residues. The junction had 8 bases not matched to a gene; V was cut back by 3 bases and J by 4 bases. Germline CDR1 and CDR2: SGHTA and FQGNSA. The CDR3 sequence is CASSFRREGASDTQYF. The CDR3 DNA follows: TGTGCCAGCAGCTTTCGGCGGGAGGGGGCGTCAGATACGCAGTATTTT.

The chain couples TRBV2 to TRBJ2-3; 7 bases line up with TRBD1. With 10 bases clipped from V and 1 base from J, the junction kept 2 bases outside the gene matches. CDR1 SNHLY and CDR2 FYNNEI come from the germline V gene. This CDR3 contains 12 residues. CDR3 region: CATGQGTDTQYF. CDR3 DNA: TGTGCCACCGGACAGGGCACAGATACGCAGTATTTT.

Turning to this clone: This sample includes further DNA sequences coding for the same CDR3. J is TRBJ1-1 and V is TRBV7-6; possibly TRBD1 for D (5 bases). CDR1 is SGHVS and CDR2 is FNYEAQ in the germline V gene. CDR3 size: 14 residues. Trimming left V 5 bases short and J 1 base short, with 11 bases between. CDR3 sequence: CASSLGTGNTEAFF. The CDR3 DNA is TGTGCCAGCAGCCTCGGGACGGGGAACACTGAAGCTTTCTTT.

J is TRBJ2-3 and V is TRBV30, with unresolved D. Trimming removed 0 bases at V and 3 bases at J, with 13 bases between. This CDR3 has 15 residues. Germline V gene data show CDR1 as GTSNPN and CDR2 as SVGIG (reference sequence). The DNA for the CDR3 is TGTGCCTGGAGTGTCAGCCCCCGGGCTACAGATACGCAGTATTTT. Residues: CAWSVSPRATDTQYF.

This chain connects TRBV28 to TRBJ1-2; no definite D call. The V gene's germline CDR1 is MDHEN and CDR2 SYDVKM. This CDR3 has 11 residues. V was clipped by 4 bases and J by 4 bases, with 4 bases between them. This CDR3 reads CASSWGYGYTF. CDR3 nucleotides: TGTGCCAGCAGTTGGGGCTATGGCTACACCTTC.

The CDR3 DNA follows: TGTGCCAGCAGCTTAGCAGCCAGGATCACCGGGGAGCTGTTTTTT. This codes for CASSLAARITGELFF. The chain recombines TRBV7-2 with TRBJ2-2; D gene ambiguous. CDR3 length equals 15 residues. Germline lookup yields CDR1 SGHTA and CDR2 FQGNSA. V lost 0 bases to trimming and J lost 4 bases, with 9 bases between them.

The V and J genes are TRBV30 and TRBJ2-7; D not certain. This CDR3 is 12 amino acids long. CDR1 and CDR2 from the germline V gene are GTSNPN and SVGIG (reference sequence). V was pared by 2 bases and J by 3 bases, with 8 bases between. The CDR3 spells CAWSRQHYEQYF. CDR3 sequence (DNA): TGTGCCTGGAGTCGGCAACACTACGAGCAGTACTTC.

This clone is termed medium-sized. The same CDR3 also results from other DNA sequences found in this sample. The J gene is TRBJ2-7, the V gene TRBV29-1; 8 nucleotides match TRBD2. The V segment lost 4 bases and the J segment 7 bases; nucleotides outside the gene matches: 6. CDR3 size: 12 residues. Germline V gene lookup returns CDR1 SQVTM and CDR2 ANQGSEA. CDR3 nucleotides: TGCAGCGTTGGGACTAGCTTCGGAGAGCAGTACTTC. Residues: CSVGTSFGEQYF.

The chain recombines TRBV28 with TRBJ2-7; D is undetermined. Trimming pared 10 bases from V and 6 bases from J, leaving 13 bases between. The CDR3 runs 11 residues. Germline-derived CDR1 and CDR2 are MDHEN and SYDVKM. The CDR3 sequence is CATRVFPEQYF. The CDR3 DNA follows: TGTGCCACTCGAGTATTTCCCGAGCAGTACTTC.

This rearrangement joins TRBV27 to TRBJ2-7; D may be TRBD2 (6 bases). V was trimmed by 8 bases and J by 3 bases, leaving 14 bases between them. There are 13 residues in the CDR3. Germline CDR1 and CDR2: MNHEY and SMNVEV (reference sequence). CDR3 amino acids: CASRGTANYEQYF. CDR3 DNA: TGTGCCAGCCGGGGGACCGCCAACTACGAGCAGTACTTC.

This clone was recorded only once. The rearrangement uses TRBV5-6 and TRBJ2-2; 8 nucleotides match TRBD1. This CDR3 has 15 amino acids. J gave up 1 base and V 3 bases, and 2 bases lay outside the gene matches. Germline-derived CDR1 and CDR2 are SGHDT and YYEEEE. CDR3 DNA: TGTGCCAGCAGCTGGGACAGGAAGAACACCGGGGAGCTGTTTTTT. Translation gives CASSWDRKNTGELFF.

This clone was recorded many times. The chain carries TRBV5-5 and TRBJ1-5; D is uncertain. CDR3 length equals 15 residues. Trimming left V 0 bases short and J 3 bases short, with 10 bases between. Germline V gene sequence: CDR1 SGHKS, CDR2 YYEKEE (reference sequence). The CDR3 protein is CASSLEEIVNQPQHF. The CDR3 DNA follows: TGTGCCAGCAGCTTGGAGGAGATCGTCAATCAGCCCCAGCATTTT.

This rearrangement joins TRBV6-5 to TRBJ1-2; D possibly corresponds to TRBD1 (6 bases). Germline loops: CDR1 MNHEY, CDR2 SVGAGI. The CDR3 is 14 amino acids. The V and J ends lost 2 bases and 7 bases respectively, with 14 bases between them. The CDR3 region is CASSYGGRGTGYTF. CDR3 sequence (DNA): TGTGCCAGCAGTTACGGCGGCAGGGGTACTGGCTACACCTTC.

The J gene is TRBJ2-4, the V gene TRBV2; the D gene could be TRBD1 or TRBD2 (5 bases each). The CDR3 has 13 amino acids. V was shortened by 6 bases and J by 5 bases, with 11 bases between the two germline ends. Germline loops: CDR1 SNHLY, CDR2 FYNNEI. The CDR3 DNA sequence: TGTGCCAGCAGAGACAGCGGCCAAAACATTCAGTACTTC. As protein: CASRDSGQNIQYF. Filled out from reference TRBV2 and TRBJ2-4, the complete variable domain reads EPEVTQTPSHQVTQMGQEVILRCVPISNHLYFYWYRQILGQKVEFLVSFYNNEISEKSEIFDDQFSVERPDGSNFTLKIRSTKLEDSAMYFCASRDSGQNIQYFGAGTRLSVL.

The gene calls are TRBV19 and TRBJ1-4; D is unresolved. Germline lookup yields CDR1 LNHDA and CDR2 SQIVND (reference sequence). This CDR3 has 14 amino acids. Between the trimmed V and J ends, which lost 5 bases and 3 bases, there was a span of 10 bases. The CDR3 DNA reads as TGTGCCAGTAGTTTTCATGGACCTAATGAAAAACTGTTTTTT. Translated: CASSFHGPNEKLFF. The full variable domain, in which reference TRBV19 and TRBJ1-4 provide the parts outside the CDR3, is DGGITQSPKYLFRKEGQNVTLSCEQNLNHDAMYWYRQDPGQGLRLIYYSQIVNDFQKGDIAEGYSVSREKKESFPLTVTSAQKNPTAFYLCASSFHGPNEKLFFGSGTQLSVL.

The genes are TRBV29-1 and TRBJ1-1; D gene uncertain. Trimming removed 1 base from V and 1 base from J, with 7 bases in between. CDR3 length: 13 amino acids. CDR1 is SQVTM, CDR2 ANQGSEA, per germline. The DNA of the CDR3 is TGCAGCGTTGAAGGCGCCCCGAACACTGAAGCTTTCTTT. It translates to CSVEGAPNTEAFF.

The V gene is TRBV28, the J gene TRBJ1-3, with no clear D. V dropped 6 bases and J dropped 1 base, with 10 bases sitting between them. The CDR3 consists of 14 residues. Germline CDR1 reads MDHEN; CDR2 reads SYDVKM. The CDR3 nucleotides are TGTGCCAGCAGGCTACGGGGTTCTGGAAACACCATATATTTT. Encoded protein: CASRLRGSGNTIYF.

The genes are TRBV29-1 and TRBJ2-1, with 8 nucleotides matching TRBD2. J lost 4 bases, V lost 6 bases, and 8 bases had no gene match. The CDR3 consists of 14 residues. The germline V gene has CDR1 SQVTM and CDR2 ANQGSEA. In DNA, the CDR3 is TGCAGCGTCGCGGTCACTAGCGGTTACAATGAGCAGTTCTTC. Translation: CSVAVTSGYNEQFF.

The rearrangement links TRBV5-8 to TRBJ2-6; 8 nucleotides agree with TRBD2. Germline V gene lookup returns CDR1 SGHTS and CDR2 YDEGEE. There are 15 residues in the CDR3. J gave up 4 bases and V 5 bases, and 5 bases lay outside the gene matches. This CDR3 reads CASRAGLAGANVLTF. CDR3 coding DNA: TGTGCCAGCAGAGCTGGACTAGCCGGGGCCAACGTCCTGACTTTC.